The rows below give T cell receptor beta chains drawn from one sample of a study of tumor and adjacent non-tumor tissue in lung cancer. In TCRdb, the multiplex PCR reads were re-called with MiXCR into one record per CDR3 protein. The data show 75,000 to 100,000 distinct CDR3 sequences, roughly 70% seen once. The source material was lung tumor tissue. Receptor source: a man aged 55 to 70 with non-small cell lung cancer. CDR3s include the opening cysteine and the closing phenylalanine or tryptophan. A D gene is named only where the DNA matches it firmly. Clone size appears in some rows only: once, few, many, or a class for an expanded clone.

v_gene: TRBV29-1; j_gene: TRBJ2-3; abundance: many; d_gene: TRBD1; CDR3nt: TGCAGCGGGGACGACAGGGATCGGGCCACAGATACGCAGTATTTT; CDR3aa: CSGDDRDRATDTQYF
v_gene: TRBV6-2/TRBV6-3; j_gene: TRBJ2-3; abundance: once; d_gene: NA; CDR3nt: TGTGCCAGCAAAAGGGTGATAGGCGTGTCTAGCACAGATACGCAGTATTTT; CDR3aa: CASKRVIGVSSTDTQYF
v_gene: TRBV7-9; j_gene: TRBJ2-1; abundance: NA; d_gene: NA; CDR3nt: TGTGCCAGCAGCTTACCGTCTTACGATGAGCAGCTCTTC; CDR3aa: CASSLPSYDEQLF
v_gene: TRBV11-2; j_gene: TRBJ1-5; abundance: NA; d_gene: NA; CDR3nt: TGTGCCAGCAGTTTGACGTGCGGCAATCAGCCCCAGCATTTT; CDR3aa: CASSLTCGNQPQHF
v_gene: TRBV29-1; j_gene: TRBJ2-1; abundance: NA; d_gene: NA; CDR3nt: TGCAGCGTTACTGAGAGCTCCTACAATGAGCAGTTCTTC; CDR3aa: CSVTESSYNEQFF
v_gene: TRBV5-1; j_gene: TRBJ2-5; abundance: medium-sized; d_gene: NA; CDR3nt: TGCGCCAGACCCGGGGAGACCCAGTACTTC; CDR3aa: CARPGETQYF
v_gene: TRBV6-5; j_gene: TRBJ2-5; abundance: NA; d_gene: NA; CDR3nt: TGTGCCAGCAGTTTATACCCAACGACATCGGGGGAAAAAGAGACCCAGTACTTC; CDR3aa: CASSLYPTTSGEKETQYF
v_gene: TRBV6-1; j_gene: TRBJ1-3; abundance: many; d_gene: NA; CDR3nt: TGTGCCAGTCGACAGCAAGCCTCTGGAAACACCATATATTTT; CDR3aa: CASRQQASGNTIYF
v_gene: TRBV11-3; j_gene: TRBJ1-3; abundance: NA; d_gene: NA; CDR3nt: TGTGTCGGCAGCTTCGGACAGAATGTAAACACCATATATTTT; CDR3aa: CVGSFGQNVNTIYF
v_gene: TRBV28; j_gene: TRBJ2-3; abundance: many; d_gene: TRBD2; CDR3nt: TGTGCCAGCAGTTTACCTAGCGGGAGGTACACAGATACGCAGTATTTT; CDR3aa: CASSLPSGRYTDTQYF
v_gene: TRBV4-1; j_gene: TRBJ2-1; abundance: NA; d_gene: NA; CDR3nt: TGCGCCAGCAGACCCCGAGACATCTCAAACAATGAGAAGTTCTTC; CDR3aa: CASRPRDISNNEKFF
v_gene: TRBV6-6; j_gene: TRBJ1-5; abundance: once; d_gene: NA; CDR3nt: TGTGCCAGAACGGTGCTGTTGGTATATAGCAATCAGCCCCGGCATTTT; CDR3aa: CARTVLLVYSNQPRHF
v_gene: TRBV6-6; j_gene: TRBJ2-3; abundance: NA; d_gene: NA; CDR3nt: TGCGCCAGCAGTTACAGGGAGGACAGTCTCTACACAGATACGCAGTATTTT; CDR3aa: CASSYREDSLYTDTQYF
v_gene: TRBV20-1; j_gene: TRBJ2-7; abundance: NA; d_gene: TRBD1; CDR3nt: TGCAGTGCGAGGACAGGGGGTACCTACGAGCAGTACTTC; CDR3aa: CSARTGGTYEQYF
v_gene: TRBV7-9; j_gene: TRBJ2-7; abundance: NA; d_gene: TRBD2; CDR3nt: TGTGCCAGCAGCTTAGTAATAGCGGGTGGCAAGCAGTACTTC; CDR3aa: CASSLVIAGGKQYF
v_gene: TRBV6-6; j_gene: TRBJ2-3; abundance: once; d_gene: NA; CDR3nt: TGTGCCAGCACTTGCGGGGAGGACAGTTTCTACACAGGTACGCAGTATTTT; CDR3aa: CASTCGEDSFYTGTQYF
v_gene: TRBV12-3/TRBV12-4; j_gene: TRBJ2-1; abundance: NA; d_gene: TRBD2; CDR3nt: TGTGCGAGCGGACTTGCGGGGGGGCGGCGATACAATAAGCAGTTCTTC; CDR3aa: CASGLAGGRRYNKQFF
v_gene: TRBV12-3/TRBV12-4; j_gene: TRBJ2-7; abundance: NA; d_gene: NA; CDR3nt: TGTTCCAGCAGTTTGGATGCCGACCCACCCTACGAGCAGTACTTC; CDR3aa: CSSSLDADPPYEQYF
v_gene: TRBV7-8; j_gene: TRBJ1-1; abundance: NA; d_gene: TRBD1; CDR3nt: TGCGCCAACAGCTTAGGGACAGGGGCTCACATTGAAGCTTTCTTT; CDR3aa: CANSLGTGAHIEAFF
v_gene: TRBV6-2/TRBV6-3; j_gene: TRBJ2-1; abundance: NA; d_gene: NA; CDR3nt: TGTGCCGGCAGTTATTTACAGGTGTTCAATGAGCAGTTCTTC; CDR3aa: CAGSYLQVFNEQFF
v_gene: TRBV4-1; j_gene: TRBJ2-5; abundance: NA; d_gene: NA; CDR3nt: TGCGCCAGCAGCCAGTCTCTAACTCGGACAGAGACCCAGTACTTC; CDR3aa: CASSQSLTRTETQYF
v_gene: TRBV11-2; j_gene: TRBJ2-1; abundance: NA; d_gene: TRBD2; CDR3nt: TGTGCTAGCAGCTCGACTAGCGGGAAGAGTTACAATGAGCAGCTCTTC; CDR3aa: CASSSTSGKSYNEQLF
v_gene: TRBV11-3; j_gene: TRBJ2-2; abundance: few; d_gene: NA; CDR3nt: TGTGCCAGTAGCTTGGGCATGGGTAGCGGGGAGCTGTTTTTT; CDR3aa: CASSLGMGSGELFF
v_gene: TRBV20-1; j_gene: TRBJ1-1; abundance: NA; d_gene: NA; CDR3nt: TGCAGTGCTAGAGATTTTACAGTGGGGTCGAAGTCTGAAGCTTTCTTT; CDR3aa: CSARDFTVGSKSEAFF
v_gene: TRBV11-2; j_gene: TRBJ2-1; abundance: NA; d_gene: NA; CDR3nt: TGTGCCAGCAGCTTAGCTCAGTATAATGGGCAGTTCTTC; CDR3aa: CASSLAQYNGQFF
v_gene: TRBV29-1; j_gene: TRBJ2-7; abundance: many; d_gene: NA; CDR3nt: TGCAGCGTTGCCCTAAAACAGGGTTCCGAGCAGTACTTC; CDR3aa: CSVALKQGSEQYF
v_gene: TRBV6-5; j_gene: TRBJ1-6; abundance: few; d_gene: NA; CDR3nt: TGTGTCAGCAGTTATTTCGCCAGTACTCTCCATGATTCACCCCTCCACTTT; CDR3aa: CVSSYFASTLHDSPLHF
v_gene: TRBV11-2; j_gene: TRBJ1-6; abundance: NA; d_gene: NA; CDR3nt: TGTGCCAGCAGCTTAGACAGGCCCTATAATTCACCCTCCCACTTT; CDR3aa: CASSLDRPYNSPSHF
v_gene: TRBV6-2/TRBV6-3; j_gene: TRBJ2-7; abundance: once; d_gene: NA; CDR3nt: TGTGCCAGCAGACACAGCTACGAGCAGAACTTC; CDR3aa: CASRHSYEQNF